This T cell receptor (beta chain) stems from a study of blood T cell repertoires in COVID-19. The CDR3 consists of 16 residues. With 3 bases clipped from V and 4 bases from J, the junction kept 8 bases outside the gene matches. Germline V lookup: CDR1 SGHTA, CDR2 FQGNSA. Repertoires were generated with immunoSEQ multiplex PCR, while TCRdb's copy carries only in-frame clones and drops some. Of some 100,000 clones in the sample, about three quarters were seen once. The clonotype was recovered from a human donor in a cohort sampled during active or convalescent COVID-19. Material for sequencing was peripheral blood. The J gene is TRBJ1-5, the V gene TRBV7-2; 8 bases map to TRBD1. This chain's CDR3 is CASSLNRGAGNQPQHF. The CDR3 DNA follows: TGTGCCAGCAGCTTGAACAGGGGGGCCGGGAATCAGCCCCAGCATTTT.